The present entry profiles one TCR beta chain with its context. These data belong to a study of blood T cells in healthy people across ages. Germline V gene sequence: CDR1 DFQATT, CDR2 SNEGSKA (reference sequence). With 4 bases removed from V and 1 base from J, the gap between germline ends came to 7 bases. This CDR3 is 12 amino acids long. A second PCR of 7 to 11 cycles used a sample-barcoded 5' primer and a J-beta primer mix. TCRdb recomputed calls from the 5' RACE reads with MiXCR, one row per CDR3 protein. The repertoire holds over 500,000 distinct CDR3 sequences, with about 27% as singletons. This sample also belongs to another study, concerning T cells of mothers and their children.

This TCR came from a boy aged 2 to 10 in good health. The chain employs TRBV20-1 and TRBJ2-5; D is unclear. Specimen: blood. The CDR3 nucleotides are TGCAGTGCTAATAGTATCCAAGAGACCCAGTACTTC. Amino acids: CSANSIQETQYF.